Each of the 10 T cell receptor beta chains below was sequenced from the same sample in a study of T cell responses to AZD1222 COVID-19 vaccine. Sequencing used immunoSEQ multiplex PCR; TCRdb keeps in-frame clones, though not all of them. The sample has under 200,000 clones; more than 90% are singletons. The specimen was peripheral blood, collected 28 days after the second dose of the MenACWY control vaccine. These receptors all stem from an adult who received the MenACWY meningococcal vaccine as a control.

J is TRBJ2-2 and V is TRBV28; TRBD1 might be the D (6 bases). The CDR3 contains 14 residues. Germline V CDR1 and CDR2: MDHEN, SYDVKM. Between the trimmed V and J ends, which lost 6 bases and 1 base, there was a span of 9 bases. The CDR3 coding sequence is TGTGCCAGCAGCCCGGGACAGAACACCGGGGAGCTGTTTTTT. It encodes CASSPGQNTGELFF.

The chain joins TRBV5-6 to TRBJ1-4, with TRBD1 as a possible D gene (6 bases). The V gene's germline CDR1 is SGHDT and CDR2 YYEEEE. CDR3 size: 14 residues. With 1 base removed from V and 8 bases from J, the gap between germline ends came to 12 bases. The CDR3 nucleotides read TGTGCCAGCAGCTTGAAACAGGGAGGGGAAAAACTGTTTTTT. It yields the protein CASSLKQGGEKLFF. Supplemented by reference TRBV5-6 and TRBJ1-4, the full variable domain reads DAGVTQSPTHLIKTRGQQVTLRCSPKSGHDTVSWYQQALGQGPQFIFQYYEEEERQRGNFPDRFSGHQFPNYSSELNVNALLLGDSALYLCASSLKQGGEKLFFGSGTQLSVL.

The chain joins TRBV28 to TRBJ2-3; 9 positions agree with TRBD2. The CDR3 has 18 amino acids. The V segment lost 5 bases and the J segment 0 bases; nucleotides outside the gene matches: 12. Germline assignment: CDR1 MDHEN and CDR2 SYDVKM. The CDR3 sequence is CASSPPGLAVTSTDTQYF. The CDR3 nucleotides are TGTGCCAGCAGTCCCCCGGGACTAGCTGTAACTAGCACAGATACGCAGTATTTT.

The rearrangement links TRBV7-9 to TRBJ1-4; D is possibly TRBD1 (5 bases). This CDR3 has 14 amino acids. V lost 10 bases and J 8 bases, leaving 20 bases between the germline ends. The germline V gene has CDR1 SEHNR and CDR2 FQNEAQ (reference sequence). CDR3 bases: TGTGCCACCACCGAGGGGCCGAGAGGGGAAAAACTGTTTTTT. Translating it yields CATTEGPRGEKLFF. Using reference TRBV7-9 and TRBJ1-4 for the parts outside the CDR3, the full variable domain is DTGVSQNPRHKITKRGQNVTFRCDPISEHNRLYWYRQTLGQGPEFLTYFQNEAQLEKSRLLSDRFSAERPKGSFSTLEIQRTEQGDSAMYLCATTEGPRGEKLFFGSGTQLSVL.

This clone was counted between two and nine times. This chain links TRBV9 with TRBJ2-3; 8 nucleotides line up with TRBD2. This CDR3 region has 14 residues. The germline V gene encodes CDR1 SGDLS and CDR2 YYNGEE. J gave up 5 bases and V 4 bases, and 6 bases lay outside the gene matches. CDR3 nucleotides: TGTGCCAGCAGCTCCGGGACTAGTGTAGATACGCAGTATTTT. It yields the protein CASSSGTSVDTQYF.

J is TRBJ1-1 and V is TRBV3-1 (or the pseudogene TRBV3-2); D ambiguous. Trimming shortened V by 1 base and J by 5 bases, and 11 bases separated the two germline ends. Germline CDR1 reads LGHDT; CDR2 reads YNNKEL (reference sequence). The CDR3 contains 14 residues. The CDR3 coding sequence is TGTGCCAGCAGCCAAGTACGGAGGGTAACTGAAGCTTTCTTT. It codes for CASSQVRRVTEAFF.

This clone occurred once. The chain links TRBV5-1 to TRBJ2-7; D possibly corresponds to TRBD1 (5 bases). This CDR3 spans 16 amino acids. Germline V gene sequence: CDR1 SGHRS, CDR2 YFSETQ. Trimming left V 0 bases short and J 0 bases short, with 13 bases between. CDR3 residues: CASSLVGADSSYEQYF. DNA for the CDR3: TGCGCCAGCAGCTTGGTGGGCGCTGACAGCTCCTACGAGCAGTACTTC.

The chain couples TRBV20-1 to TRBJ2-3; no reliable D call. The germline gives CDR1 DFQATT, CDR2 SNEGSKA (reference sequence). The CDR3 is made up of 10 amino acids. V was cut by 7 bases and J by 1 base, with 3 bases left in between. CDR3 in amino acids: CSGGTDTQYF. CDR3 nucleotide sequence: TGCAGTGGAGGCACAGATACGCAGTATTTT.

V usage is TRBV7-2 and J usage is TRBJ2-7, with D possibly TRBD2 on 5 matching bases. The germline V and J ends were trimmed by 1 base and 1 base, with 17 bases remaining between them. This CDR3 has 17 residues. CDR1 is SGHTA, CDR2 FQGNSA, per germline. In DNA, the CDR3 is TGTGCCAGCAGCTTAGTGGATCTAGCCCGGGGTTCCTACGAGCAGTACTTC. Protein sequence: CASSLVDLARGSYEQYF.

The chain recombines TRBV10-3 with TRBJ2-3, with TRBD2 matching 11 bases. Germline V gene data show CDR1 as ENHRY and CDR2 as SYGVKD. The CDR3 spans 16 residues. The J segment lost 2 bases and the V segment lost 4 bases, leaving 5 bases of the junction unmatched. The CDR3 DNA is TGTGCCATCAGTGCTTTAGCGGGAGGGACCACAGATACGCAGTATTTT. Its translation: CAISALAGGTTDTQYF.